This T cell receptor (beta chain) was retrieved from a study of blood T cells in healthy people across ages. This clonotype was seen ten or more times. The germline CDR1 and CDR2 sequences are DFQATT and SNEGSKA (reference sequence). The CDR3 is 13 amino acids. Trimming left V 0 bases short and J 3 bases short, with 6 bases between. With a J-beta primer mix and a sample-barcoded 5' primer, a second PCR ran roughly 6 to 11 cycles. MiXCR, run by TCRdb on the 5' RACE reads, gives a single entry per CDR3 protein. The table has hundreds of thousands of distinct CDR3 sequences, 29% seen once. Sequenced sample: blood. The rearrangement uses TRBV20-1 and TRBJ1-5, with D uncertain. The receptor's source is a woman aged 80 or older in good health. The CDR3 region has the DNA TGCAGTGCTAGAGAGCAGACCAATCAGCCCCAGCATTTT. Encoded protein: CSAREQTNQPQHF.